Below are 25 T cell receptor beta chains sequenced from a single sample in a study of blood T cell repertoires in COVID-19. Assay: immunoSEQ multiplex PCR; the TCRdb copy retains only in-frame clones and omits some. The sample holds about 160,000 clones, roughly four fifths seen once. The material sequenced was peripheral blood. These receptor sequences come from a woman at least 80 years old with acute or convalescent COVID-19.

This clone was recorded once. V and J are TRBV5-4 and TRBJ2-4, with D possibly being TRBD1 (5 bases). The germline V gene encodes CDR1 SGHNT and CDR2 YYREEE (reference sequence). The CDR3 has 16 amino acids. The V end was cut by 3 bases, the J end by 0 bases, with 13 bases between. CDR3 loop: CASSSDSFLAKNIQYF. As DNA, the CDR3 is TGTGCCAGCAGCTCTGACAGCTTCTTAGCCAAAAACATTCAGTACTTC.

The chain recombines TRBV7-3 with TRBJ1-1; 8 bases match TRBD1. V gave up 1 base and J gave up 4 bases; unmatched junction bases: 2. This CDR3 contains 14 residues. Germline-derived CDR1 and CDR2 are SGHTA and FQGTGA. CDR3 bases: TGTGCCAGCAGCTTAATGGACAGGGCCACTGAAGCTTTCTTT. Its protein product is CASSLMDRATEAFF. Variable domain in full (rest from reference TRBV7-3 and TRBJ1-1): GAGVSQTPSNKVTEKGKYVELRCDPISGHTALYWYRQSLGQGPEFLIYFQGTGAADDSGLPNDRFFAVRPEGSVSTLKIQRTERGDSAVYLCASSLMDRATEAFFGQGTRLTVV.

There are a few counts of this clone. This rearrangement joins TRBV28 to TRBJ2-7; D unclear. Trimming stripped 5 bases from V and 2 bases from J, with 10 bases between. Per germline, CDR1 MDHEN and CDR2 SYDVKM. The CDR3 spans 13 residues. CDR3 sequence reads: CASSSMETYEQYF. DNA of the CDR3: TGTGCCAGCAGTAGCATGGAGACCTACGAGCAGTACTTC.

The chain is built from TRBV19 and TRBJ2-7; a possible D gene is TRBD1 (6 bases). The length of the CDR3 is 14 residues. Germline CDR1 LNHDA, CDR2 SQIVND (reference sequence). The V gene lost 3 bases and the J gene lost 7 bases, with 16 bases spanning the gap. The CDR3 sequence: CASSISAGAREQYF. The DNA of the CDR3 is TGTGCCAGTAGTATTTCGGCAGGGGCGCGTGAGCAGTACTTC.

The gene calls are TRBV12-5 and TRBJ1-1, with D possibly TRBD1 on 6 matching bases. The CDR3 spans 12 residues. In germline, CDR1 is LGHNT, CDR2 FRNRAP. V was cut by 3 bases and J by 5 bases, with 7 bases left in between. CDR3 sequence: CASGFQGTEAFF. The CDR3 DNA reads as TGTGCTAGTGGTTTCCAGGGGACTGAAGCTTTCTTT.

This chain connects TRBV7-9 to TRBJ1-6; possible D gene TRBD1, 5 bases. Trimming removed 1 base at V and 7 bases at J, with 8 bases between. This CDR3 region has 14 residues. Looked up from germline, CDR1 is SEHNR and CDR2 is FQNEAQ (reference sequence). The CDR3 nucleotides read TGTGCCAGCAGCTTAGGTACAGGAAATTCACCCCTCCACTTT. As protein: CASSLGTGNSPLHF.

V and J are TRBV12-3 or TRBV12-4 and TRBJ1-1, with D possibly being TRBD1 (6 bases). Trimming took off 6 bases at V and 4 bases at J, with 12 bases between the two ends. CDR3 length: 13 amino acids. The CDR3 DNA is TGTGCCAGCAGCCAAATACAGGGCACTGAAGCTTTCTTT. This codes for CASSQIQGTEAFF.

This rearrangement joins TRBV5-6 to TRBJ2-5, with TRBD1 matching 7 bases. This CDR3 has 15 residues. CDR1 is SGHDT, CDR2 YYEEEE, per germline. Trimming took 4 bases from V and 0 from J; bases not matched to a gene: 6. CDR3 protein: CASSQTGTDQETQYF. The CDR3 nucleotides read TGTGCCAGCAGCCAGACAGGGACAGACCAAGAGACCCAGTACTTC.

The chain carries TRBV29-1 and TRBJ1-2; a weak D match, TRBD1 (5 bases). There are 12 residues in the CDR3. V was pared by 8 bases and J by 8 bases, with 18 bases between. CDR1 and CDR2 from the germline V gene are SQVTM and ANQGSEA. CDR3 sequence (DNA): TGCAGCCCGGTGGGGCCCTCGGCGGGCTACACCTTC. Residues: CSPVGPSAGYTF.

The rearrangement joins TRBV6-5 to TRBJ1-2; D unclear. CDR1 and CDR2 from the germline V gene are MNHEY and SVGAGI. The CDR3 totals 14 residues. The V end lost 0 bases, the J end lost 2 bases, and 7 bases lay between the germline ends. The CDR3 sequence: CASSYSALNYGYTF. The CDR3 DNA reads as TGTGCCAGCAGTTACTCAGCCCTAAACTATGGCTACACCTTC.

This rearrangement joins TRBV5-1 to TRBJ1-2; weak D call: TRBD1 (5 bases). Trimming took 3 bases from V and 8 from J, leaving 17 bases between them. The CDR3 spans 14 residues. Germline assignment: CDR1 SGHRS and CDR2 YFSETQ. This CDR3 reads CASSYEGVARGYTF. As DNA, the CDR3 is TGCGCCAGCAGCTATGAAGGGGTGGCGCGGGGCTACACCTTC.

The chain recombines TRBV7-6 with TRBJ1-3; D is undetermined. The V and J ends lost 0 bases and 0 bases respectively, with 9 bases between them. The length of the CDR3 is 16 residues. From germline, CDR1 is SGHVS and CDR2 FNYEAQ. The CDR3 DNA reads as TGTGCCAGCAGCTTAGCCGACACCAGCTCTGGAAACACCATATATTTT. Amino acids: CASSLADTSSGNTIYF.

This clone was seen more than once but under ten times. V usage is TRBV7-9 and J usage is TRBJ2-7, with D perhaps matching TRBD2 (7 bases). Germline CDR1 SEHNR, CDR2 FQNEAQ (reference sequence). The CDR3 length is 13 residues. Trimming took 5 bases from V and 4 from J, leaving 12 bases between them. The CDR3, as DNA: TGTGCCAGCAGCGCCCGGGGGGCTTACGAGCAGTACTTC. Protein: CASSARGAYEQYF.

The rearrangement joins TRBV27 to TRBJ1-1, with TRBD1 identical over 8 bases. J gave up 2 bases and V 2 bases, and 4 bases lay outside the gene matches. The CDR3 is 15 amino acids. CDR1 is MNHEY and CDR2 is SMNVEV in the germline V gene (reference sequence). The CDR3 is CASSLRQGLNTEAFF. As DNA, the CDR3 is TGTGCCAGCAGTTTAAGACAGGGGCTCAACACTGAAGCTTTCTTT.

This clone was picked up a small number of times. V and J are TRBV4-1 and TRBJ2-7; the D is unclear. This CDR3 region has 14 residues. Trimming removed 3 bases at V and 7 bases at J, with 16 bases between. The V gene's germline CDR1 is MGHRA and CDR2 YSYEKL. CDR3 region: CASSHSGASREQYF. The CDR3 DNA follows: TGCGCCAGCAGCCATAGTGGCGCCTCGAGGGAGCAGTACTTC.

This chain connects TRBV19 to TRBJ2-7; 12 bases are a match to TRBD1. V gave up 3 bases and J gave up 6 bases; unmatched junction bases: 3. CDR1 LNHDA and CDR2 SQIVND come from the germline V gene (reference sequence). The CDR3 totals 14 residues. In DNA, the CDR3 is TGTGCCAGTAGTATGCAGGGACAGGGGGCCGAGCAGTACTTC. Translating it yields CASSMQGQGAEQYF. The entire variable domain, with the rest obtained from reference TRBV19 and TRBJ2-7, is as follows: DGGITQSPKYLFRKEGQNVTLSCEQNLNHDAMYWYRQDPGQGLRLIYYSQIVNDFQKGDIAEGYSVSREKKESFPLTVTSAQKNPTAFYLCASSMQGQGAEQYFGPGTRLTVT.

V usage is TRBV7-6 and J usage is TRBJ2-6; D call uncertain. Between the trimmed V and J ends, which lost 0 bases and 0 bases, there was a span of 9 bases. The CDR3 spans 17 residues. Germline CDR1 is SGHVS and CDR2 is FNYEAQ. The CDR3 loop is CASSLAPHGSGANVLTF. CDR3 nucleotides: TGTGCCAGCAGCTTAGCCCCCCACGGCTCTGGGGCCAACGTCCTGACTTTC.

The V call is TRBV28, the J call TRBJ2-4; tentatively, D is TRBD1 (6 bases). The V gene's germline CDR1 is MDHEN and CDR2 SYDVKM. The CDR3 length is 14 residues. V was pared by 5 bases and J by 6 bases, with 14 bases between. The DNA of the CDR3 is TGTGCCAGCAGTACGACAGGTTTGAGAAACATTCAGTACTTC. It specifies CASSTTGLRNIQYF. The variable domain in full, completed from reference TRBV28 and TRBJ2-4, reads DVKVTQSSRYLVKRTGEKVFLECVQDMDHENMFWYRQDPGLGLRLIYFSYDVKMKEKGDIPEGYSVSREKKERFSLILESASTNQTSMYLCASSTTGLRNIQYFGAGTRLSVL.

The rearrangement uses TRBV2 and TRBJ2-5; possibly TRBD2 for D (5 bases). The germline gives CDR1 SNHLY, CDR2 FYNNEI. This CDR3 comprises 14 residues. The V end lost 5 bases, the J end lost 2 bases, and 12 bases lay between the germline ends. The CDR3 reads CASSIGRLQETQYF. The CDR3 DNA is TGTGCCAGCAGTATAGGACGACTACAAGAGACCCAGTACTTC.

The chain uses TRBV28 and TRBJ2-3; TRBD1 matches 8 bases. V lost 6 bases and J lost 3; bases outside the gene matches: 8. Looked up from germline, CDR1 is MDHEN and CDR2 is SYDVKM. The CDR3 is 15 amino acids. CDR3 in amino acids: CASSLDRVRTDTQYF. CDR3 nucleotides: TGTGCCAGCAGCCTGGACAGGGTTAGAACAGATACGCAGTATTTT.

This rearrangement joins TRBV7-3 to TRBJ2-2; 8 positions agree with TRBD2. The germline V gene encodes CDR1 SGHTA and CDR2 FQGTGA. The CDR3 is made up of 17 amino acids. With V trimmed by 0 bases and J by 1 base, 4 bases remained unmatched. In DNA, the CDR3 is TGTGCCAGCAGCTTAACCCCTAGCGGGCGGAACACCGGGGAGCTGTTTTTT. This codes for CASSLTPSGRNTGELFF.

The chain couples TRBV7-9 to TRBJ2-2; 11 bases are a match to TRBD2. Germline V gives CDR1 SEHNR, CDR2 FQNEAQ (reference sequence). V shed 1 base, J shed 6 bases, and the junction held 4 bases outside the gene matches. This CDR3 has 16 residues. CDR3 loop: CASSLVLAGGPGELFF. The DNA of the CDR3 is TGTGCCAGCAGCTTAGTCCTAGCGGGAGGACCCGGGGAGCTGTTTTTT.

The sample holds one count of this clone. V gene TRBV15 combines with J gene TRBJ1-1; no reliable D call. Germline V gives CDR1 LNHNV, CDR2 YYDKDF (reference sequence). V was shortened by 1 base and J by 1 base, with 10 bases between the two germline ends. There are 15 residues in the CDR3. The CDR3 DNA reads as TGTGCCACCAGCAGAGGCTACGACAAGAACACTGAAGCTTTCTTT. This encodes CATSRGYDKNTEAFF.

The genes are TRBV5-1 and TRBJ2-3; TRBD2 aligns across 12 bases. The germline V gene has CDR1 SGHRS and CDR2 YFSETQ. V dropped 4 bases and J dropped 0; count of bases not matched to a gene: 3. This CDR3 comprises 16 residues. CDR3 nucleotide sequence: TGCGCCAGCAGCGCCCTAGCGGGGGGGAGCACAGATACGCAGTATTTT. It yields the protein CASSALAGGSTDTQYF.

The rearrangement uses TRBV6-4 and TRBJ1-4; TRBD1 matches at 9 bases. The germline gives CDR1 MRHNA, CDR2 SNTAGT. V lost 0 bases, J lost 8 bases, and 7 bases stayed unmatched. This CDR3 is 16 amino acids long. The CDR3 sequence: CASSDSGGQGKEKLFF. CDR3 DNA: TGTGCCAGCAGTGACTCCGGGGGACAGGGTAAAGAAAAACTGTTTTTT.